This T cell receptor (beta chain) was documented in a study of human T cells and chemical hapten exposure. Overall study: Minor pooled library volume differences mainly drove per-sample TCR yield variation.

This clonotype occurred many times. Its antigen is unidentified. What the library attached to individual cDNA molecules were unique molecular identifiers. Per the study methods: Individual samples carried between roughly 23,224 and 700,000 TCRs, with 80,000 to 100,000 as the median. TCRdb analysed the RACE reads with MiXCR anew, one entry per CDR3 protein. The V and J calls were determined by TCRdb, not by the authors. The data hold approximately 33,000 distinct CDR3 sequences, with about 7.2% observed a single time. Study results and caveats: TCRs exceeding a frequency of 1 in 1000 stayed unchanged under DPC sensitization.

V was pared by 4 bases and J by 0 bases, with 13 bases between. This CDR3 region has 15 residues. Germline values: CDR1 SQVTM, CDR2 ANQGSEA. The time point was: healthy volunteer bleed at 2 weeks. Whole blood that had not been fractionated was the source of extracted total RNA. This chain connects TRBV29-1 to TRBJ1-3; D is possibly TRBD1 (5 bases). The TCR comes from a human donor in good health. Some clones in this sample may be carry-over from other donors' samples. The sequenced sample consisted of whole blood. The DNA of the CDR3 is TGCAGCGTTGGAGTGGGGCAGAGCTCTGGAAACACCATATATTTT. This encodes CSVGVGQSSGNTIYF.